A selection of T cell receptor beta chains follows, all from one sample in a study of blood T cell repertoires in COVID-19. The data were produced by immunoSEQ multiplex PCR, yet TCRdb's version contains in-frame clones alone and is incomplete. The sample has about half a million clones; 70% to 90% are singletons. The source material was peripheral blood. The origin of the receptors is a human donor in a cohort sampled during active COVID-19. CDR3s include the opening cysteine and the closing phenylalanine or tryptophan. The order of the fields is clone size, J gene, V gene, D gene, CDR3 DNA, CDR3 protein. D genes are given only for firm matches. For some rows the clone size is stated as once, few or many, or as a class when expanded; others skip it.

clone size: -
J gene: TRBJ1-2
V gene: TRBV5-4
D gene: TRBD1
CDR3 DNA: TGTGCCAGCAGCTTCGGACAGGCGGGGGGCTACACCTTC
CDR3 protein: CASSFGQAGGYTF

clone size: -
J gene: TRBJ1-2
V gene: TRBV7-2
D gene: -
CDR3 DNA: TGTGCCAGCAGCTTAGCCGGGGAAGACGACTACACCTTC
CDR3 protein: CASSLAGEDDYTF

clone size: -
J gene: TRBJ2-7
V gene: TRBV7-2
D gene: -
CDR3 DNA: TGTGCCAGCAGCTTGCAGTCAGCGGGCGACGAGCAGTACTTC
CDR3 protein: CASSLQSAGDEQYF

clone size: few
J gene: TRBJ2-1
V gene: TRBV7-2
D gene: -
CDR3 DNA: TGTGCCAGCAGCTTAGCGCGAGGGCGGAATGAGCAGTTCTTC
CDR3 protein: CASSLARGRNEQFF

clone size: -
J gene: TRBJ2-3
V gene: TRBV7-2
D gene: -
CDR3 DNA: TGTGCCAGCAGCTTGGGCTTAAATACGCAGTATTTT
CDR3 protein: CASSLGLNTQYF

clone size: -
J gene: TRBJ2-1
V gene: TRBV11-2
D gene: TRBD2
CDR3 DNA: TGTGCCAGCAGCGATAGCGGGAACTCCTACAATGAGCAGTTCTTC
CDR3 protein: CASSDSGNSYNEQFF

clone size: -
J gene: TRBJ2-3
V gene: TRBV30
D gene: -
CDR3 DNA: TGTGCCTGGAGCGCCGGTAGCGGCACAGATACGCAGTATTTT
CDR3 protein: CAWSAGSGTDTQYF

clone size: -
J gene: TRBJ2-5
V gene: TRBV5-5
D gene: -
CDR3 DNA: TGTGCCAGCAGCGTCGCAGGGGAGGAGACCCAGTACTTC
CDR3 protein: CASSVAGEETQYF

clone size: -
J gene: TRBJ1-6
V gene: TRBV28
D gene: -
CDR3 DNA: TGTGCCAGCACCGCCCAGGGGCGCCAGGATTCACCCCTCCACTTT
CDR3 protein: CASTAQGRQDSPLHF

clone size: once
J gene: TRBJ2-7
V gene: TRBV29-1
D gene: TRBD2
CDR3 DNA: TGCAGCGCACTGGGACTAGCGGGAGGGCCCCCCTACGAGCAGTACTTC
CDR3 protein: CSALGLAGGPPYEQYF

clone size: -
J gene: TRBJ2-3
V gene: TRBV7-2
D gene: TRBD2
CDR3 DNA: TGTGCCAGCAGCCTGCGACTAGCGGGATCAGATACGCAGTATTTT
CDR3 protein: CASSLRLAGSDTQYF

clone size: -
J gene: TRBJ2-7
V gene: TRBV15
D gene: -
CDR3 DNA: TGTGCCACCAGCACAATGAGGGAGCAGTACTTC
CDR3 protein: CATSTMREQYF

clone size: -
J gene: TRBJ2-2
V gene: TRBV6-2/TRBV6-3
D gene: -
CDR3 DNA: TGTGCCAGCAGTTACTCGGGTAAAGGAGTTGGTAACGGGGAGCTGTTTTTT
CDR3 protein: CASSYSGKGVGNGELFF

clone size: -
J gene: TRBJ2-5
V gene: TRBV3-1/TRBV3-2
D gene: -
CDR3 DNA: TGTGCCAGCAGCCTCCCGTGGGCTATCTCACAAGAGACCCAGTACTTC
CDR3 protein: CASSLPWAISQETQYF

clone size: -
J gene: TRBJ1-6
V gene: TRBV19
D gene: -
CDR3 DNA: TGTGCCAGTCGGACTCAGATCGGTCACTCACCCCTCCACTTT
CDR3 protein: CASRTQIGHSPLHF

clone size: -
J gene: TRBJ1-2
V gene: TRBV9
D gene: -
CDR3 DNA: TGTGCCAGCAGCCCAAGTAGCCCCGGGACTCCTGACTTC
CDR3 protein: CASSPSSPGTPDF

clone size: -
J gene: TRBJ1-6
V gene: TRBV4-3
D gene: -
CDR3 DNA: TGCGCCAGCAGCCAAGCGACAGGCCATAATTCACCCCTCCACTTT
CDR3 protein: CASSQATGHNSPLHF

clone size: -
J gene: TRBJ1-1
V gene: TRBV24-1
D gene: -
CDR3 DNA: TGTGCCACCTCCGCACGAGGAAGCACTGAAGCTTTCTTT
CDR3 protein: CATSARGSTEAFF

clone size: -
J gene: TRBJ1-4
V gene: TRBV19
D gene: -
CDR3 DNA: TGTGCCAGTGGACCGGGGGGCGGAAAACTGTTTTTT
CDR3 protein: CASGPGGGKLFF

clone size: -
J gene: TRBJ1-1
V gene: TRBV10-3
D gene: -
CDR3 DNA: TGTGCCATCAGTGACAGGAACACTGAAGCTTTCTTT
CDR3 protein: CAISDRNTEAFF

clone size: -
J gene: TRBJ1-5
V gene: TRBV5-1
D gene: -
CDR3 DNA: TGCGCCAGCAGCTTGGTCGGGGGGCTGGATCAGCCCCAGCATTTT
CDR3 protein: CASSLVGGLDQPQHF

clone size: -
J gene: TRBJ2-7
V gene: TRBV6-5
D gene: TRBD2
CDR3 DNA: TGTGCCAGCAGTTACGGCGGGAGAAACGGCGAGCAGTACTTC
CDR3 protein: CASSYGGRNGEQYF

clone size: -
J gene: TRBJ2-1
V gene: TRBV19
D gene: TRBD2
CDR3 DNA: TGTGCCAGTAGTATCGGGTCTAGCGGGATACTCCGTGAGCAGTTCTTC
CDR3 protein: CASSIGSSGILREQFF

clone size: -
J gene: TRBJ1-2
V gene: TRBV18
D gene: -
CDR3 DNA: TGTGCCAGCTCACCACCGGGCAGGGAGGAAGGCTACACCTTC
CDR3 protein: CASSPPGREEGYTF

clone size: -
J gene: TRBJ2-3
V gene: TRBV4-2
D gene: TRBD2
CDR3 DNA: TGTGCCAGCAGCCCACGGGGGGAGTCTGCAGATACGCAGTATTTT
CDR3 protein: CASSPRGESADTQYF

clone size: few
J gene: TRBJ1-4
V gene: TRBV5-1
D gene: -
CDR3 DNA: TGCGCCAGCAGCTTGGGATCCACAGGACAGTCAAATGAAAAACTGTTTTTT
CDR3 protein: CASSLGSTGQSNEKLFF

clone size: -
J gene: TRBJ1-1
V gene: TRBV28
D gene: -
CDR3 DNA: TGTGCCAGCAGTCCCTCACAGGGTTACCCCACTGAAGCTTTCTTT
CDR3 protein: CASSPSQGYPTEAFF

clone size: -
J gene: TRBJ1-5
V gene: TRBV6-5
D gene: TRBD1
CDR3 DNA: TGTGCCAGCAGGGGGGACAGGTGGAGCAATCAGCCCCAGCATTTT
CDR3 protein: CASRGDRWSNQPQHF

clone size: -
J gene: TRBJ2-5
V gene: TRBV7-6
D gene: TRBD2
CDR3 DNA: TGTGCCAGCAGCTTATTACCCCCTCCTAGCGGGGGAGGAGAGACCCAGTACTTC
CDR3 protein: CASSLLPPPSGGGETQYF

clone size: -
J gene: TRBJ1-2
V gene: TRBV25-1
D gene: TRBD1
CDR3 DNA: TGTGCCAGTAAGGTATCAGGGGGAAACTATGGCTACACCTTC
CDR3 protein: CASKVSGGNYGYTF

clone size: -
J gene: TRBJ1-1
V gene: TRBV7-9
D gene: -
CDR3 DNA: TGTGCCAGCAGCCTCACTCAGGGAATCGCTGAAGCTTTCTTT
CDR3 protein: CASSLTQGIAEAFF

clone size: -
J gene: TRBJ2-7
V gene: TRBV5-4
D gene: TRBD1
CDR3 DNA: TGTGCCGTTCATCCAGGGGGCGTTATATCCTACGAGCAGTACTTC
CDR3 protein: CAVHPGGVISYEQYF

clone size: -
J gene: TRBJ2-2
V gene: TRBV11-3
D gene: TRBD1
CDR3 DNA: TGTGCCAGCAGCCGAAACAGGGGCACCGGGGAGCTGTTTTTT
CDR3 protein: CASSRNRGTGELFF

clone size: -
J gene: TRBJ2-1
V gene: TRBV6-1
D gene: TRBD2
CDR3 DNA: TGTGCCAGCAGTGAGACTAGCGGTACCTACAATGAGCAGTTCTTC
CDR3 protein: CASSETSGTYNEQFF

clone size: -
J gene: TRBJ2-1
V gene: TRBV7-2
D gene: -
CDR3 DNA: TGTGCCAGCAGCTTAGACAGGCCTAGGAATGAGCAGTTCTTC
CDR3 protein: CASSLDRPRNEQFF

clone size: -
J gene: TRBJ1-2
V gene: TRBV6-8
D gene: TRBD1
CDR3 DNA: TGTGCCAGCATGGGATGGGACAGGTTAAACTATGGCTACACCTTC
CDR3 protein: CASMGWDRLNYGYTF

clone size: -
J gene: TRBJ1-5
V gene: TRBV19
D gene: TRBD1
CDR3 DNA: TGTGCCAGTGGGGGGACAGTCAATCAGCCCCAGCATTTT
CDR3 protein: CASGGTVNQPQHF

clone size: -
J gene: TRBJ2-1
V gene: TRBV15
D gene: -
CDR3 DNA: TGTGCCACCAGCAAAGTCGGGGTTAACAATGAGCAGTTCTTC
CDR3 protein: CATSKVGVNNEQFF

clone size: -
J gene: TRBJ2-5
V gene: TRBV6-5
D gene: -
CDR3 DNA: TGTGCCAGCAGGAGAGTAGGGGTTGATACGGAGACCCAGTACTTC
CDR3 protein: CASRRVGVDTETQYF

clone size: once
J gene: TRBJ1-2
V gene: TRBV19
D gene: -
CDR3 DNA: TGTGCCAGTAGTACGGACACCCTGGTTGGCTACGCCTTC
CDR3 protein: CASSTDTLVGYAF

clone size: few
J gene: TRBJ1-3
V gene: TRBV5-1
D gene: TRBD1
CDR3 DNA: TGCGCCAGCAGCCTAGGACAGGGGACTGGAAACACCATATATTTT
CDR3 protein: CASSLGQGTGNTIYF

clone size: -
J gene: TRBJ2-1
V gene: TRBV30
D gene: TRBD2
CDR3 DNA: TGTGCCTGGAGCGGCGATCCGGGACTAGCGCAACGAAGGCATGGCAGTGAGCAGTTCTTC
CDR3 protein: CAWSGDPGLAQRRHGSEQFF

clone size: -
J gene: TRBJ1-4
V gene: TRBV9
D gene: -
CDR3 DNA: TGTGCCAGCAGCGTTGCGGGATCTCGGGAAAAACTGTTTTTT
CDR3 protein: CASSVAGSREKLFF

clone size: -
J gene: TRBJ1-2
V gene: TRBV19
D gene: -
CDR3 DNA: TGTGCCAGTAGTATAAGCGGAACTGGGTGGGATGGCTACACCTTC
CDR3 protein: CASSISGTGWDGYTF

clone size: -
J gene: TRBJ1-5
V gene: TRBV28
D gene: -
CDR3 DNA: TGTGCCAGCGGGAGGGGGGGACATAGCAATCAGCCCCAGCATTTT
CDR3 protein: CASGRGGHSNQPQHF

clone size: once
J gene: TRBJ2-1
V gene: TRBV2
D gene: -
CDR3 DNA: TGTGCCAGCAGTGTGGTAGAACCTAATGAGCAGTTCTTC
CDR3 protein: CASSVVEPNEQFF

clone size: few
J gene: TRBJ2-1
V gene: TRBV12-3/TRBV12-4
D gene: -
CDR3 DNA: TGTGCCAGCAGTTGGGGGCCCGAGCAGTTCTTC
CDR3 protein: CASSWGPEQFF

clone size: -
J gene: TRBJ1-1
V gene: TRBV28
D gene: TRBD1
CDR3 DNA: TGTGCCAGCAGTATAGCCGGGACAGTTGACACTGAAGCTTTCTTT
CDR3 protein: CASSIAGTVDTEAFF

clone size: -
J gene: TRBJ1-5
V gene: TRBV19
D gene: -
CDR3 DNA: TGTGCCAGCACAGCTTATAGCAATCAGCCCCAGCATTTT
CDR3 protein: CASTAYSNQPQHF

clone size: -
J gene: TRBJ1-1
V gene: TRBV29-1
D gene: -
CDR3 DNA: TGCAGCGTTGTAAGAGCGAACACTGAAGCTTTCTTT
CDR3 protein: CSVVRANTEAFF

clone size: -
J gene: TRBJ1-3
V gene: TRBV7-7
D gene: TRBD1
CDR3 DNA: TGTGCTAGCAGCTTTGGACAGGGACTAAACACCATATATTTT
CDR3 protein: CASSFGQGLNTIYF

clone size: -
J gene: TRBJ2-7
V gene: TRBV28
D gene: -
CDR3 DNA: TGTGCCAGCAGTTTTTTTCGGTCCGGCGGTAGTGGAGGCTACGAGCAGTACTTC
CDR3 protein: CASSFFRSGGSGGYEQYF

clone size: -
J gene: TRBJ1-2
V gene: TRBV5-4
D gene: -
CDR3 DNA: TGTGCCAGCAGCTTGTCCGGGGGTCCAAACTATGGCTACACCTTC
CDR3 protein: CASSLSGGPNYGYTF

clone size: -
J gene: TRBJ1-2
V gene: TRBV27
D gene: -
CDR3 DNA: TGTGCCAGCAGTTTCTGGGGCGGCTACTATGGCTACACCTTC
CDR3 protein: CASSFWGGYYGYTF

clone size: -
J gene: TRBJ1-2
V gene: TRBV29-1
D gene: -
CDR3 DNA: TGCAGCGTTGTGGGGGGGAAGGATGGCTACACCTTC
CDR3 protein: CSVVGGKDGYTF